Included here is one T cell receptor (beta chain) sequence, with context. This sample stems from a study of OX40 agonist ivuxolimab in advanced cancers. Data came from immunoSEQ multiplex PCR; TCRdb stores just in-frame clones and leaves some out. The sample carries approximately 130,000 clones, 93% recorded once. This clonotype originated in an adult with an advanced solid tumor such as melanoma, head and neck, liver or kidney cancer. The specimen was CD4+ or CD8+ T cells sorted from blood, collected in a trial of the OX40 agonist ivuxolimab.

The CDR3 region has the DNA TGTGCCAGCTCACGGTCAGATACGCAGTATTTT. Its protein product is CASSRSDTQYF. V and J are TRBV18 and TRBJ2-3; D is ambiguous. Germline-derived CDR1 and CDR2 are KGHSH and LQKENI. The V gene lost 4 bases and the J gene lost 4 bases, with 3 bases spanning the gap. The CDR3 length is 11 residues.